The TCR beta chain described here comes from a study of shared clonotypes between healthy human individuals. The CDR3 sequence is 13 residues long. Looked up from germline, CDR1 is SGHKS and CDR2 is YYEKEE (reference sequence). Trimming cost V 0 bases and J 4 bases, with 6 bases left between them. Sequenced by immunoSEQ multiplex PCR; TCRdb stores in-frame clones only, minus some. There are fewer than 400,000 clones in the sample; roughly 70% occur only once, and over 9% lies in the top ten. Donors had no recently reported acute infections or vaccinations and were HIV-negative. Donors were Caucasian adults residing in Nashville, Tennessee, USA.

This sequence originates from a man under 40 in good health. Sequenced: memory CD4+ T cells sorted from blood. Specified subset: CD45RA-negative fraction. The chain links TRBV5-5 to TRBJ2-3; D not resolved. The CDR3 protein is CASSLVVSDTQYF. The DNA of the CDR3 is TGTGCCAGCAGCTTGGTAGTCTCAGATACGCAGTATTTT.